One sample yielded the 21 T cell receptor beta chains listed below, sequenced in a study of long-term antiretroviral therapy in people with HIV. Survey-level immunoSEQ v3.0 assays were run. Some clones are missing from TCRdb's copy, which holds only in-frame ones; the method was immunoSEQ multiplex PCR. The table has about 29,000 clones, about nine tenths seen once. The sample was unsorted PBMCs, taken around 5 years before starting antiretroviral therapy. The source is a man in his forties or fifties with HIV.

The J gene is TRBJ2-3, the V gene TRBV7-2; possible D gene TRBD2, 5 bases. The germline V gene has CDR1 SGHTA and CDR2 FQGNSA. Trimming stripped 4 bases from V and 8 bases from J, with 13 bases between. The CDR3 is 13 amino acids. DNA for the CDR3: TGTGCCAGCAGCTCCAAAGCCGAGGGTACGCAGTATTTT. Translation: CASSSKAEGTQYF. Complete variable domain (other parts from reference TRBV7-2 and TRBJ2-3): GAGVSQSPSNKVTEKGKDVELRCDPISGHTALYWYRQSLGQGLEFLIYFQGNSAPDKSGLPSDRFSAERTGGSVSTLTIQRTQQEDSAVYLCASSSKAEGTQYFGPGTRLTVL.

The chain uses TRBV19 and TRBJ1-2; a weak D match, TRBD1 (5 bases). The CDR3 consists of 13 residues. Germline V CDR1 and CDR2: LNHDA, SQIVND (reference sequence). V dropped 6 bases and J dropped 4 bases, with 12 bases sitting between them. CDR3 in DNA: TGTGCCAGTAGACCCCGGGACCGCTATGGCTACACCTTC. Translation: CASRPRDRYGYTF. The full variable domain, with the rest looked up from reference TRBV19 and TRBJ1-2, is DGGITQSPKYLFRKEGQNVTLSCEQNLNHDAMYWYRQDPGQGLRLIYYSQIVNDFQKGDIAEGYSVSREKKESFPLTVTSAQKNPTAFYLCASRPRDRYGYTFGSGTRLTVV.

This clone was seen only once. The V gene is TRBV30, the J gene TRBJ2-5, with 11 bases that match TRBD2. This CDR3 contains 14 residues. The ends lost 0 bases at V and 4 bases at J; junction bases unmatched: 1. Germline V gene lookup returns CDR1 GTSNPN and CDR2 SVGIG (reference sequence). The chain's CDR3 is CAWSVLAGVETQYF. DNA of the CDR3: TGTGCCTGGAGTGTACTAGCGGGGGTAGAGACCCAGTACTTC.

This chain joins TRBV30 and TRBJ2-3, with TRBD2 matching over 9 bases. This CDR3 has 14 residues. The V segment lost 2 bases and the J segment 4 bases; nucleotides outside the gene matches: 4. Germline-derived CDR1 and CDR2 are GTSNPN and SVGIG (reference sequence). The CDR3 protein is CAWSLAGSADTQYF. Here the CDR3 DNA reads TGTGCCTGGAGTCTAGCGGGAAGCGCAGATACGCAGTATTTT.

The CDR3 sequence is CASSLGADRGYGYTF. The CDR3 region has the DNA TGCGCCAGCAGCCTCGGAGCCGACAGGGGGTATGGCTACACCTTC. The chain carries TRBV5-1 and TRBJ1-2; 9 positions match TRBD1. Germline V gene data show CDR1 as SGHRS and CDR2 as YFSETQ. This CDR3 is 15 amino acids long. Unmatched junction bases numbered 9, after V lost 4 bases and J lost 5 bases. Supplemented by reference TRBV5-1 and TRBJ1-2, the full variable domain reads KAGVTQTPRYLIKTRGQQVTLSCSPISGHRSVSWYQQTPGQGLQFLFEYFSETQRNKGNFPGRFSGRQFSNSRSEMNVSTLELGDSALYLCASSLGADRGYGYTFGSGTRLTVV.

The CDR3 protein is CASSAIQPTGLGVEQYF. The DNA of the CDR3 is TGTGCCAGCAGTGCCATACAACCAACAGGGCTGGGAGTCGAGCAGTACTTC. This chain links TRBV28 with TRBJ2-7; D possibly corresponds to TRBD1 (6 bases). There are 17 residues in the CDR3. V was shortened by 5 bases and J by 6 bases, with 26 bases between the two germline ends. Germline V gives CDR1 MDHEN, CDR2 SYDVKM.

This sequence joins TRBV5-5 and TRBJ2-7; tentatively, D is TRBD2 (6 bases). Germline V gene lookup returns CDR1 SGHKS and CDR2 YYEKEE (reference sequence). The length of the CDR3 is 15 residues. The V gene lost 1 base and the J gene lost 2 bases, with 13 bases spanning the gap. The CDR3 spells CASSLTSPTAYEQYF. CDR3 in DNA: TGTGCCAGCAGCTTGACTAGCCCAACAGCCTACGAGCAGTACTTC.

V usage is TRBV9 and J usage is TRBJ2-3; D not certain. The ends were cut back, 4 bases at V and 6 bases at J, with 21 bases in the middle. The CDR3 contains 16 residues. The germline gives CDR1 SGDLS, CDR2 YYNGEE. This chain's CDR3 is CASSPSGGPSRDTQYF. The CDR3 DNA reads TGTGCCAGCAGCCCCTCAGGCGGTCCATCGCGGGATACGCAGTATTTT. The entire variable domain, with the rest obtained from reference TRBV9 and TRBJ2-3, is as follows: DSGVTQTPKHLITATGQRVTLRCSPRSGDLSVYWYQQSLDQGLQFLIQYYNGEERAKGNILERFSAQQFPDLHSELNLSSLELGDSALYFCASSPSGGPSRDTQYFGPGTRLTVL.

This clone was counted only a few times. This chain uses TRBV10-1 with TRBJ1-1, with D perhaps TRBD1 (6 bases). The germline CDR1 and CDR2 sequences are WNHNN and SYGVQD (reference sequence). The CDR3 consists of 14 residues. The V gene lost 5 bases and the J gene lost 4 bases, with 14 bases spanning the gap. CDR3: CASSTDRTGTEAFF. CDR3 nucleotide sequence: TGCGCCAGCAGTACCGACAGGACTGGCACTGAAGCTTTCTTT.

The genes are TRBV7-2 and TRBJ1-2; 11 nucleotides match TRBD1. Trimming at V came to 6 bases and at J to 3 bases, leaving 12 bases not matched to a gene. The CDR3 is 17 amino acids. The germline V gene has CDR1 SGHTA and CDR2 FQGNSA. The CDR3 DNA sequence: TGTGCCAGCAGTTTCGGGACAGGGGGAGGTTATGACTATGGCTACACCTTC. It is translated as CASSFGTGGGYDYGYTF. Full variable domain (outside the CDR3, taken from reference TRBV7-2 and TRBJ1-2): GAGVSQSPSNKVTEKGKDVELRCDPISGHTALYWYRQSLGQGLEFLIYFQGNSAPDKSGLPSDRFSAERTGGSVSTLTIQRTQQEDSAVYLCASSFGTGGGYDYGYTFGSGTRLTVV.

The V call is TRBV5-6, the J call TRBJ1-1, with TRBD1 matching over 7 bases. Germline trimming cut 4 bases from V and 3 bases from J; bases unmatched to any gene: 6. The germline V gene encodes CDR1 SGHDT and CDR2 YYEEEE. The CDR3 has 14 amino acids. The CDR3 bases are TGTGCCAGCAGCAAGGGGGGACAGTACACTGAAGCTTTCTTT. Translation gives CASSKGGQYTEAFF.

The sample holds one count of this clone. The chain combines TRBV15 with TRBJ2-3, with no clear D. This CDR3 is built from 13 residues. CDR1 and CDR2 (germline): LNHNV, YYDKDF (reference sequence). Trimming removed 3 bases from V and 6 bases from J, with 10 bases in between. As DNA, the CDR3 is TGTGCCACCAGCAGGAGGTCAGAGGATACGCAGTATTTT. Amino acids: CATSRRSEDTQYF.

Here the CDR3 DNA reads TGTGCCTGGTCTACCTTGGGCGGGGAAAAACTGTTTTTT. It translates to CAWSTLGGEKLFF. The chain combines TRBV30 with TRBJ1-4; D call uncertain. V lost 5 bases to trimming and J lost 8 bases, with 15 bases between them. CDR1 and CDR2 from the germline V gene are GTSNPN and SVGIG (reference sequence). The CDR3 is made up of 13 amino acids. The whole variable domain, filled in from reference TRBV30 and TRBJ1-4, reads SQTIHQWPATLVQPVGSPLSLECTVEGTSNPNLYWYRQAAGRGLQLLFYSVGIGQISSEVPQNLSASRPQDRQFILSSKKLLLSDSGFYLCAWSTLGGEKLFFGSGTQLSVL.

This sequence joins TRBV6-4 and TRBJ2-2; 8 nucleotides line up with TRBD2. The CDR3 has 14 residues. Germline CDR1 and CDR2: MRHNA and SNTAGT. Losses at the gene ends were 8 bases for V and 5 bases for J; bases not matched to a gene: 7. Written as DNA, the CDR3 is TGTGCCAGCTTTCGGGGGGGCGAAACCGGGGAGCTGTTTTTT. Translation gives CASFRGGETGELFF.

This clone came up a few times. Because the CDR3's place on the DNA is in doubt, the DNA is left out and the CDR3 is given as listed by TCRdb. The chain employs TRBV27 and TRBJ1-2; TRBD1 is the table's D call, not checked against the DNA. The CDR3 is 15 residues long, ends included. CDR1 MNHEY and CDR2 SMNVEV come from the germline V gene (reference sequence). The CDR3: CASSTSGQGAYGYTF.

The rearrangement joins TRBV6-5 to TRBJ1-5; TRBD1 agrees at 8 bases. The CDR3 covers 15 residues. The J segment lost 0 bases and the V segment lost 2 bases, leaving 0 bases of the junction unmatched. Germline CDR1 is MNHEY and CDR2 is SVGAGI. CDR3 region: CASSYDRGSNQPQHF. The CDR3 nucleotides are TGTGCCAGCAGTTACGACAGGGGTAGCAATCAGCCCCAGCATTTT.

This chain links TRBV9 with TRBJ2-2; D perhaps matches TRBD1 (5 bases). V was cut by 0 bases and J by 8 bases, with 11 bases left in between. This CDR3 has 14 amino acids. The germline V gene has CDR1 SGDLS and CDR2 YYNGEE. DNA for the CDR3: TGTGCCAGCAGCGTAGTTAGCAGGGCTGGGGAGCTGTTTTTT. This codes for CASSVVSRAGELFF.

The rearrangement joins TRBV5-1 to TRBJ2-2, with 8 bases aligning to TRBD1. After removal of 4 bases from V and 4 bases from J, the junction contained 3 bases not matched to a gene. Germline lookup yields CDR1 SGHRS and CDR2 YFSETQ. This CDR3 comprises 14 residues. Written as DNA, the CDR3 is TGCGCCAGCAGCGAGCAGGGGGCCACCGGGGAGCTGTTTTTT. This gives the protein CASSEQGATGELFF.

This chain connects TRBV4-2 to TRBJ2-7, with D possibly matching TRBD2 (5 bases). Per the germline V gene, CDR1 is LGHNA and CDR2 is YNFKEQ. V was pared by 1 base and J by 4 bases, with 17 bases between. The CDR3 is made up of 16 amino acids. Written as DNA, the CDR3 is TGTGCCAGCAGCCAAGTTTTAACTTTTCTAGCTTACGAGCAGTACTTC. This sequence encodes CASSQVLTFLAYEQYF.

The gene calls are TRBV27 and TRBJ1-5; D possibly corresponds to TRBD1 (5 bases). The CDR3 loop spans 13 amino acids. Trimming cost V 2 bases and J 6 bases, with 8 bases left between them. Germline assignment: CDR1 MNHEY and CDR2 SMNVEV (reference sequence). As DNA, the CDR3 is TGTGCCAGCAGTTTAGGGGGTGCTCAGCCCCAGCATTTT. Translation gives CASSLGGAQPQHF.

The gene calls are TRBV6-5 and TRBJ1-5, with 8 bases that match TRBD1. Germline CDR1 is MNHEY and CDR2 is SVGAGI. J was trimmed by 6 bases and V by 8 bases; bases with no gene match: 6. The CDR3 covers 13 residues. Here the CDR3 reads CASSTGGGQPQHF. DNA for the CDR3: TGTGCCAGCTCTACAGGGGGGGGTCAGCCCCAGCATTTT.